A single sample gave rise to the 20 T cell receptor beta chains below, sequenced in a study of T cells in narcolepsy. TCRdb keeps only in-frame clones here, not all; method: immunoSEQ multiplex PCR. The sample holds about 15,000 clones; approximately 85% are singletons and the top ten take more than 35%. The sequenced sample consisted of memory (CD45RA-) CD4+ T cells from blood. The receptors were sampled from a human donor in good health.

The V gene is TRBV6-1, the J gene TRBJ2-2; D gene unclear. The length of the CDR3 is 14 residues. The germline V gene encodes CDR1 MNHNS and CDR2 SASEGT. V lost 7 bases, J lost 1 base, and 10 bases lay in between. CDR3 in DNA: TGTGCCAGCACCCCCTCCAGGAACACCGGGGAGCTGTTTTTT. It encodes CASTPSRNTGELFF.

This rearrangement joins TRBV28 to TRBJ2-7; no firm D call. Germline V lookup: CDR1 MDHEN, CDR2 SYDVKM. CDR3 length: 12 amino acids. The V gene lost 6 bases and the J gene lost 5 bases, with 11 bases spanning the gap. Written as DNA, the CDR3 is TGTGCCAGCAGACTGGACCCCCACGAGCAGTACTTC. Amino acid sequence: CASRLDPHEQYF.

V is TRBV5-1 and J is TRBJ1-2; possible D gene TRBD1, 5 bases. V lost 3 bases to trimming and J lost 8 bases, with 23 bases between them. Germline-derived CDR1 and CDR2 are SGHRS and YFSETQ. The CDR3 length is 16 residues. The DNA of the CDR3 is TGCGCCAGCAGCTGGGGCCCGGGACTGGGGTTTGGGGGCTACACCTTC. Translated, it gives CASSWGPGLGFGGYTF.

V gene TRBV6-1 combines with J gene TRBJ2-7; D might be TRBD1 or TRBD2, each matching 5 bases. CDR3 length equals 12 residues. Trimming shortened V by 10 bases and J by 3 bases, and 13 bases separated the two germline ends. Per the germline V gene, CDR1 is MNHNS and CDR2 is SASEGT. CDR3 nucleotides: TGTGCCACCCTAAAGGGGAGCTACGAGCAGTACTTC. Protein: CATLKGSYEQYF.

J is TRBJ2-3 and V is TRBV5-1; D not certain. CDR3 length equals 13 residues. Germline CDR1 and CDR2: SGHRS and YFSETQ. V was shortened by 0 bases and J by 4 bases, with 6 bases between the two germline ends. The CDR3 spells CASSLGEADTQYF. The DNA of the CDR3 is TGCGCCAGCAGCTTGGGAGAGGCAGATACGCAGTATTTT.

This clone has just one count. This chain joins TRBV18 and TRBJ1-5; no clear D gene. With 4 bases removed from V and 0 bases from J, the gap between germline ends came to 7 bases. Germline lookup yields CDR1 KGHSH and CDR2 LQKENI. The CDR3 has 14 amino acids. In DNA, the CDR3 is TGTGCCAGCTCACGCTCTTTTAGCAATCAGCCCCAGCATTTT. This sequence encodes CASSRSFSNQPQHF.

This chain uses TRBV5-6 with TRBJ2-1; D remains ambiguous. CDR3 length equals 13 residues. CDR1 is SGHDT and CDR2 is YYEEEE in the germline V gene. Trimming cost V 0 bases and J 7 bases, with 8 bases left between them. The CDR3 region has the DNA TGTGCCAGCAGCTTGGCCTACGGGAATGAGCAGTTCTTC. Its protein is CASSLAYGNEQFF.

The V gene is TRBV2, the J gene TRBJ2-3; 9 bases are a match to TRBD2. Germline CDR1 reads SNHLY; CDR2 reads FYNNEI. This CDR3 contains 15 residues. With 6 bases clipped from V and 4 bases from J, the junction kept 8 bases outside the gene matches. In DNA, the CDR3 is TGTGCCAGCAGCCCTAGCGGGAAGGTAGCAGATACGCAGTATTTT. Translating it yields CASSPSGKVADTQYF.

The chain has TRBV19 and TRBJ2-5; TRBD2 matches 7 bases. CDR3 length equals 15 residues. The junction had 13 bases not matched to a gene; V was cut back by 5 bases and J by 7 bases. The germline CDR1 and CDR2 sequences are LNHDA and SQIVND (reference sequence). CDR3 loop: CASSGTSVPEGTQYF. The DNA of the CDR3 is TGTGCCAGTAGTGGTACTAGCGTCCCGGAGGGGACCCAGTACTTC.

J is TRBJ1-5 and V is TRBV18; possibly TRBD1 for D (6 bases). Germline CDR1 and CDR2: KGHSH and LQKENI. The CDR3 spans 15 residues. Trimming cost V 2 bases and J 4 bases, with 12 bases left between them. The CDR3 spells CASSPRGGGNQPQHF. In nucleotides, the CDR3 is TGTGCCAGCTCACCAAGAGGAGGGGGAAATCAGCCCCAGCATTTT.

This clone was counted once. This chain connects TRBV5-1 to TRBJ2-3; D gene ambiguous. V shed 4 bases and J shed 2 bases, with 11 bases lying between them. CDR1 is SGHRS, CDR2 YFSETQ, per germline. CDR3 length: 14 residues. The CDR3 protein is CASSRRKPTDTQYF. The CDR3 DNA sequence: TGCGCCAGCAGCAGAAGAAAACCCACAGATACGCAGTATTTT. The full variable domain, completed using reference TRBV5-1 and TRBJ2-3, is KAGVTQTPRYLIKTRGQQVTLSCSPISGHRSVSWYQQTPGQGLQFLFEYFSETQRNKGNFPGRFSGRQFSNSRSEMNVSTLELGDSALYLCASSRRKPTDTQYFGPGTRLTVL.

The gene calls are TRBV30 and TRBJ2-1, with 8 bases identical to TRBD1. V lost 4 bases and J lost 3; bases outside the gene matches: 8. Germline V lookup: CDR1 GTSNPN, CDR2 SVGIG (reference sequence). This CDR3 is 15 amino acids long. The CDR3 DNA reads as TGTGCCTGGAACCCCCGGGACAGGCACTACAATGAGCAGTTCTTC. It encodes CAWNPRDRHYNEQFF.

The chain couples TRBV6-1 to TRBJ1-2; TRBD1 might be the D (5 bases). The CDR3 has 15 residues. Per germline, CDR1 MNHNS and CDR2 SASEGT. Trimming removed 5 bases from V and 5 bases from J, with 18 bases in between. As DNA, the CDR3 is TGTGCCAGCAGTTCAGGGAGGCCCTCGACTTATGGCTACACCTTC. This codes for CASSSGRPSTYGYTF.

V and J are TRBV4-1 and TRBJ2-7; 7 bases fit TRBD2. CDR1 and CDR2 (germline): MGHRA, YSYEKL. J was trimmed by 6 bases and V by 4 bases; bases with no gene match: 6. The CDR3 runs 13 residues. The CDR3 DNA reads as TGCGCCAGCAGCCGGGGAGGGCAGCTCGAGCAGTACTTC. Protein product: CASSRGGQLEQYF.

This chain joins TRBV7-6 and TRBJ1-3, with 7 bases matching TRBD1. V was clipped by 0 bases and J by 4 bases; unmatched bases: 6. Germline CDR1 is SGHVS and CDR2 is FNYEAQ. The CDR3 consists of 16 residues. CDR3 coding DNA: TGTGCCAGCAGCTTAGCCCTCAAGGGGGCCGGAAACACCATATATTTT. Translation: CASSLALKGAGNTIYF.

This sequence joins TRBV5-8 and TRBJ1-2; D possibly corresponds to TRBD1 (6 bases). V was shortened by 3 bases and J by 4 bases, with 16 bases between the two germline ends. The CDR3 spans 15 residues. The V gene's germline CDR1 is SGHTS and CDR2 YDEGEE. This CDR3 is CASSSGWGQGYGYTF. In DNA, the CDR3 is TGTGCCAGCAGCTCCGGGTGGGGGCAGGGCTATGGCTACACCTTC.

This chain uses TRBV15 with TRBJ2-5, with TRBD1 matching over 9 bases. Germline V gene data show CDR1 as LNHNV and CDR2 as YYDKDF (reference sequence). The CDR3 has 15 amino acids. With 2 bases clipped from V and 5 bases from J, the junction kept 6 bases outside the gene matches. Written as DNA, the CDR3 is TGTGCCACCAGCAGAAAAACAGGGGGCAGGGAGACCCAGTACTTC. Residues: CATSRKTGGRETQYF.

The J gene is TRBJ1-5, the V gene TRBV30; D unclear. Trimming removed 4 bases at V and 2 bases at J, with 9 bases between. CDR3 length: 13 residues. Looked up from germline, CDR1 is GTSNPN and CDR2 is SVGIG (reference sequence). The CDR3 DNA reads as TGTGCCTGGACCAACAACGGCAATCAGCCCCAGCATTTT. This sequence encodes CAWTNNGNQPQHF. Combining the CDR3 with reference TRBV30 and TRBJ1-5 gives the whole variable domain SQTIHQWPATLVQPVGSPLSLECTVEGTSNPNLYWYRQAAGRGLQLLFYSVGIGQISSEVPQNLSASRPQDRQFILSSKKLLLSDSGFYLCAWTNNGNQPQHFGDGTRLSIL.

This clone was found once. The chain carries TRBV11-2 and TRBJ2-7; no firm D call. CDR1 and CDR2 from the germline V gene are SGHAT and FQNNGV. CDR3 length: 14 residues. Trimming cost V 1 base and J 5 bases, with 12 bases left between them. The DNA of the CDR3 is TGTGCCAGCAGCTTAGTGGAAGGGATCAACGAGCAGTACTTC. As protein: CASSLVEGINEQYF.

This clone has just one count. The chain is built from TRBV5-1 and TRBJ1-6, with unresolved D. Germline V gene lookup returns CDR1 SGHRS and CDR2 YFSETQ. The V gene lost 6 bases and the J gene lost 6 bases, with 16 bases spanning the gap. The length of the CDR3 is 15 residues. In DNA form, the CDR3 reads TGCGCCAGCAAGGCGGGAGTTGTAGGTAATTCACCCCTCCACTTT. It is translated as CASKAGVVGNSPLHF.